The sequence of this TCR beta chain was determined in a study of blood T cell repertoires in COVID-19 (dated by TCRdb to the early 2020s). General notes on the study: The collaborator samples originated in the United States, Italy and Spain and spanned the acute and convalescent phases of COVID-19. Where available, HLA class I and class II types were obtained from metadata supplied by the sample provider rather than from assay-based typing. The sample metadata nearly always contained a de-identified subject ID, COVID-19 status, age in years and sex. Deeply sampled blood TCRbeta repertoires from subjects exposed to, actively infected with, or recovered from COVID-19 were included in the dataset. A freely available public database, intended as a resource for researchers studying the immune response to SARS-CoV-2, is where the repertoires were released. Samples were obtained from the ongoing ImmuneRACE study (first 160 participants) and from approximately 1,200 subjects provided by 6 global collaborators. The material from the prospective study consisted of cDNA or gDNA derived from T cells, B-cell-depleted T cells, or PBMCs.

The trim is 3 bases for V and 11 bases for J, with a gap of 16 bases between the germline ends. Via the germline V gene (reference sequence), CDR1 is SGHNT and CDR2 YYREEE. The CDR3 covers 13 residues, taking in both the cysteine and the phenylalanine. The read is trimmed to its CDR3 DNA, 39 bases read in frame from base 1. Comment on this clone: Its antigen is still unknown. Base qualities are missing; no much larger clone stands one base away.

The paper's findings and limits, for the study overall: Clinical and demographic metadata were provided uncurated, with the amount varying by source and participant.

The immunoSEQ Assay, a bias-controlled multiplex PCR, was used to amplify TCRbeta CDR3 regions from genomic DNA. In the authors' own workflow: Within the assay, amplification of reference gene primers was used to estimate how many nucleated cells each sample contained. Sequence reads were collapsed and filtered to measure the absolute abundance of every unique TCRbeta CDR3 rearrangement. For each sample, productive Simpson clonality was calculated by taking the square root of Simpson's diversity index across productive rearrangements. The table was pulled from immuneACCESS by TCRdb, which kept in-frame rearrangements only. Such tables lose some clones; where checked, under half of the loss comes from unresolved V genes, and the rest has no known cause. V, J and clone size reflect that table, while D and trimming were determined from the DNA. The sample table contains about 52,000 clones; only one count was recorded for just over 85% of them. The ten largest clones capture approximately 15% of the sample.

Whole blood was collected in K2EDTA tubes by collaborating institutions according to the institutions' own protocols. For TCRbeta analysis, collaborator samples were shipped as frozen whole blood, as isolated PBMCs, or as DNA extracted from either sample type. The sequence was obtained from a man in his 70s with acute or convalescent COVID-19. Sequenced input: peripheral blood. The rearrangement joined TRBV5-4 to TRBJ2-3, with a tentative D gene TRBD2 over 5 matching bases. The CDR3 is CASSSFLGRGQYF. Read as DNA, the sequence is TGTGCCAGCAGCTCATTTCTTGGGAGAGGGCAGTATTTT.